The present T cell receptor beta chain was sequenced within a study of blood T cell repertoires in COVID-19. Study-level background: Collection of acute and convalescent COVID-19 samples took place in the United States, Italy and Spain. Sources were T cells, B-cell-depleted T cells, or PBMCs; the material itself was cDNA or gDNA.

Repertoires were generated with immunoSEQ multiplex PCR, while TCRdb's copy carries only in-frame clones and drops some. The sample holds 300,000 or so clones, about 93% seen once. This CDR3 has 12 residues. V lost 7 bases, J lost 5 bases, and 11 bases lay in between. Germline CDR1 and CDR2: SQVTM and ANQGSEA. Two negative PCRs, clearance, or symptom resolution characterized the recovered Cohort 3 donors. This receptor was identified in a woman aged 25 to 39 who had recovered from COVID-19. Sequencing was done on a sample of PBMCs or T cells enriched from blood (not recorded which). The rearrangement joins TRBV29-1 to TRBJ1-4; a weak D match, TRBD1 (6 bases). The CDR3 reads CSAGVGNEKLFF. The DNA of the CDR3 is TGCAGCGCAGGGGTCGGCAATGAAAAACTGTTTTTT.